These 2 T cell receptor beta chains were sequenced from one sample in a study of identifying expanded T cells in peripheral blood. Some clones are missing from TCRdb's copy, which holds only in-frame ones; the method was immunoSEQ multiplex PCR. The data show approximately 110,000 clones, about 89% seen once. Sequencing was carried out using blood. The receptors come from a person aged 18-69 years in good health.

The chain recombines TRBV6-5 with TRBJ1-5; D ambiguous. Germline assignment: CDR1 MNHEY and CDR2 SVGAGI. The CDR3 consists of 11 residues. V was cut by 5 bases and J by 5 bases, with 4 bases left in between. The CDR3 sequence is CASSDDQPQHF. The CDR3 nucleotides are TGTGCCAGCAGTGATGATCAGCCCCAGCATTTT.

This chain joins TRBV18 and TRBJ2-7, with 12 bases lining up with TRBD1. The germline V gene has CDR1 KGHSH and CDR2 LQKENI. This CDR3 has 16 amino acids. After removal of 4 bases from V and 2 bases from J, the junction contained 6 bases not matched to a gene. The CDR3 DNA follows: TGTGCCAGCTCACAGGGGACAGGGGGCCTCCCCTACGAGCAGTACTTC. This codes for CASSQGTGGLPYEQYF.